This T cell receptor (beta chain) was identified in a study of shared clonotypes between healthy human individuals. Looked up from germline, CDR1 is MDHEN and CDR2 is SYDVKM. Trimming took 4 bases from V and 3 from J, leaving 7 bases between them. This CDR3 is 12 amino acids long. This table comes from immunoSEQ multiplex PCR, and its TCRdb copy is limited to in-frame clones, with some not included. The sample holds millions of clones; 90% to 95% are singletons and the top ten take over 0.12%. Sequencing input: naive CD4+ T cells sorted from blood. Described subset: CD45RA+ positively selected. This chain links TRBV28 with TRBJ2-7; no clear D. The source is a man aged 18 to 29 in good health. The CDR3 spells CASSSGLYEQYF. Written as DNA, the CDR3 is TGTGCCAGCAGTTCGGGTCTCTACGAGCAGTACTTC.